The 15 T cell receptor beta chains below come from one sample, sequenced in a study of a mutant IDH1 vaccine in newly diagnosed glioma. Sequenced by immunoSEQ multiplex PCR; TCRdb stores in-frame clones only, minus some. The profile shows approximately 92,000 clones, around four fifths of them singletons. Time point noted: baseline, week 1 (first vaccination visit). As to treatment: pre-vaccination baseline after standard-of-care therapy. This specimen was PBMCs, taken from a glioma patient treated with radiotherapy, temozolomide or both. The source of these receptors is a man in his forties with glioma.

The V call is TRBV27, the J call TRBJ2-7; the D call may be TRBD1 or TRBD2 (5 bases each). Trimming removed 2 bases at V and 4 bases at J, with 12 bases between. This CDR3 contains 14 residues. Germline loops: CDR1 MNHEY, CDR2 SMNVEV (reference sequence). CDR3 nucleotide sequence: TGTGCCAGCAGTTTAAGCTGGGACCGGTACGAGCAGTACTTC. Amino acids: CASSLSWDRYEQYF.

This clone was seen only a few times. J is TRBJ1-5 and V is TRBV9; the D gene is possibly TRBD1 (6 bases). The CDR3 covers 17 residues. V lost 3 bases, J lost 3 bases, and 19 bases lay in between. Germline CDR1 is SGDLS and CDR2 is YYNGEE. The CDR3: CASSASQDRRDNQPQHF. The CDR3, as DNA: TGTGCCAGCAGCGCCTCACAGGACAGACGGGACAATCAGCCCCAGCATTTT.

The chain recombines TRBV4-1 with TRBJ2-1, with D possibly being TRBD2 (5 bases). V lost 1 base, J lost 9 bases, and 16 bases lay in between. This CDR3 has 15 amino acids. In germline, CDR1 is MGHRA, CDR2 YSYEKL. CDR3 bases: TGCGCCAGCAGCCAAGTGGCCGGAGGACGCAGTGAGCAGTTCTTC. Translating it yields CASSQVAGGRSEQFF.

The rearrangement joins TRBV7-2 to TRBJ2-3, with D perhaps matching TRBD2 (5 bases). The CDR3 is 16 amino acids. The germline CDR1 and CDR2 sequences are SGHTA and FQGNSA. V lost 3 bases, J lost 5 bases, and 18 bases lay in between. The CDR3 DNA is TGTGCCAGCAGCTTCAGGACTTTCCGGCAGCAAGATACGCAGTATTTT. Translating gives CASSFRTFRQQDTQYF.

This chain links TRBV23-1 with TRBJ1-5; D is perhaps TRBD1 (6 bases). TRBV23-1 is labeled an ORF, and its function is uncertain. Trimming left V 0 bases short and J 5 bases short, with 11 bases between. This CDR3 region has 15 residues. The CDR3 DNA sequence: TGCGCCAGCAGTCAATCACAGGGAGCGGATCAGCCCCAGCATTTT. Translation gives CASSQSQGADQPQHF.

This chain links TRBV30 with TRBJ1-2; the match to TRBD1 covers 10 bases. The germline V gene encodes CDR1 GTSNPN and CDR2 SVGIG (reference sequence). V gave up 4 bases and J gave up 6 bases; unmatched junction bases: 5. The CDR3 runs to 13 residues. CDR3 loop: CAWIGDRGNGYTF. The CDR3 region has the DNA TGTGCCTGGATCGGGGACAGGGGCAATGGCTACACCTTC.

With regard to this clone: One junction end disagrees with the germline gene, perhaps due to a read error. CDR3 in amino acids: CSARGQGF. CDR3 in DNA: TGCAGTGCTAGAGGGCAGGGCTTC. The chain combines TRBV20-1 with TRBJ1-2, with a weak D call TRBD1 (5 bases). The CDR3 extends over 8 amino acids. Germline CDR1 and CDR2: DFQATT and SNEGSKA (reference sequence).

This sequence joins TRBV28 and TRBJ1-1, with D hard to call. The CDR3 contains 11 residues. Per germline, CDR1 MDHEN and CDR2 SYDVKM. The V end lost 6 bases, the J end lost 0 bases, and 2 bases lay between the germline ends. This CDR3 is CASRLNTEAFF. CDR3 in DNA: TGTGCCAGCAGATTGAACACTGAAGCTTTCTTT. Filled out from reference TRBV28 and TRBJ1-1, the complete variable domain reads DVKVTQSSRYLVKRTGEKVFLECVQDMDHENMFWYRQDPGLGLRLIYFSYDVKMKEKGDIPEGYSVSREKKERFSLILESASTNQTSMYLCASRLNTEAFFGQGTRLTVV.

In DNA, the CDR3 is TGTGCCAGCAGCTTGACCGCGGGCCTTAACTATGGCTACACCTTC. As protein: CASSLTAGLNYGYTF. J is TRBJ1-2 and V is TRBV7-2; D is unclear. This CDR3 is 15 amino acids long. V lost 3 bases to trimming and J lost 1 base, with 12 bases between them. Per the germline V gene, CDR1 is SGHTA and CDR2 is FQGNSA.

Written as DNA, the CDR3 is TGTGCCAGCAGCTTTACCGGGGGCGGAGCCACAGATACGCAGTATTTT. As protein: CASSFTGGGATDTQYF. V usage is TRBV7-8 and J usage is TRBJ2-3, with D perhaps matching TRBD1 or TRBD2 (6 bases each). From germline, CDR1 is SGHVS and CDR2 FQNEAQ. The CDR3 contains 16 residues. Trimming left V 3 bases short and J 2 bases short, with 15 bases between.

CDR3 sequence (DNA): TGTGCCAGCAGTAAACGACAGTCAACTAATGAAAAACTGTTTTTT. Encoded protein: CASSKRQSTNEKLFF. The rearrangement links TRBV6-5 to TRBJ1-4, with D possibly matching TRBD1 (5 bases). Trimming shortened V by 5 bases and J by 0 bases, and 10 bases separated the two germline ends. In germline, CDR1 is MNHEY, CDR2 SVGAGI. The CDR3 is made up of 15 amino acids.

This chain uses TRBV13 with TRBJ1-2; a possible D gene is TRBD1 (6 bases). CDR1 PRHDT and CDR2 FYEKMQ come from the germline V gene (reference sequence). The CDR3 has 15 amino acids. V was clipped by 4 bases and J by 0 bases, with 12 bases between them. CDR3 amino acids: CASSSSTGTNYGYTF. Written as DNA, the CDR3 is TGTGCCAGCAGCTCCTCGACAGGCACTAACTATGGCTACACCTTC.

This rearrangement joins TRBV4-2 to TRBJ2-7; no definite D call. Germline assignment: CDR1 LGHNA and CDR2 YNFKEQ. The CDR3 is 12 residues long. The V end was cut by 0 bases, the J end by 6 bases, with 6 bases between. The DNA for the CDR3 is TGTGCCAGCAGCCAAGACGTAGGCGAGCAGTACTTC. It yields the protein CASSQDVGEQYF.

In its sample, this clone was seen once. The genes are TRBV5-1 and TRBJ2-5, with D possibly matching TRBD2 (5 bases). Germline CDR1 SGHRS, CDR2 YFSETQ. This CDR3 is 12 amino acids long. The V and J ends lost 2 bases and 5 bases respectively, with 7 bases between them. CDR3: CASSFRRETQYF. CDR3 nucleotides: TGCGCCAGCAGCTTTAGGAGGGAGACCCAGTACTTC.

In this sample, this clone is medium-sized (0.01 to 0.1%). The chain uses TRBV6-5 and TRBJ1-5; no reliable D call. Trimming pared 8 bases from V and 8 bases from J, leaving 4 bases between. The CDR3 is 9 residues long. Germline V CDR1 and CDR2: MNHEY, SVGAGI. The CDR3: CASGEPQHF. The CDR3 DNA is TGTGCCAGCGGGGAGCCCCAGCATTTT.